The 12 T cell receptor beta chains listed next were all sequenced from one sample in a study of shared T cell receptors in the human thymus. This table comes from immunoSEQ multiplex PCR, and its TCRdb copy is limited to in-frame clones, with some not included. The sample comprises 700,000 or so clones, 80% to 90% of which are singletons, and roughly 0.01% rests with the top ten. These data were also filed under a second study, of human thymus T cells.

The sequenced sample was thymocytes. Receptor source: a girl under three years old with a congenital heart defect.

The chain employs TRBV6-5 and TRBJ1-1; D ambiguous. The V gene's germline CDR1 is MNHEY and CDR2 SVGAGI. The CDR3 length is 14 residues. The V end was cut by 3 bases, the J end by 4 bases, with 12 bases between. The CDR3 loop reads CASSYRVTRTEAFF. For the CDR3, the DNA is TGTGCCAGCAGTTATCGGGTCACGCGCACTGAAGCTTTCTTT.

This clone was counted between two and nine times. CDR3 protein: CAISVSGGNRGYTF. The CDR3 region has the DNA TGTGCCATCAGTGTTTCAGGGGGTAATAGAGGCTACACCTTC. The chain recombines TRBV10-3 with TRBJ1-2; 7 positions agree with TRBD1. Germline-derived CDR1 and CDR2 are ENHRY and SYGVKD. The CDR3 runs 14 residues. After removal of 4 bases from V and 8 bases from J, the junction contained 10 bases not matched to a gene.

Concerning this clone: The same CDR3 can be traced to other DNA sequences in this sample. The rearrangement links TRBV6-5 to TRBJ1-2; D is unresolved. Trimming removed 0 bases at V and 1 base at J, with 6 bases between. Germline V lookup: CDR1 MNHEY, CDR2 SVGAGI. This CDR3 is built from 14 residues. CDR3 protein: CASSYSTGNYGYTF. CDR3 DNA: TGTGCCAGCAGTTACTCGACTGGTAACTATGGCTACACCTTC.

The chain has TRBV5-6 and TRBJ1-6, with D perhaps matching TRBD1 (6 bases). This CDR3 is 17 amino acids long. Trimming left V 5 bases short and J 0 bases short, with 15 bases between. Germline V CDR1 and CDR2: SGHDT, YYEEEE. CDR3 sequence reads: CASSRLVQGSYNSPLHF. In DNA, the CDR3 is TGTGCCAGCAGTCGGCTCGTACAGGGCTCCTATAATTCACCCCTCCACTTT. Using reference TRBV5-6 and TRBJ1-6 for the parts outside the CDR3, the full variable domain is DAGVTQSPTHLIKTRGQQVTLRCSPKSGHDTVSWYQQALGQGPQFIFQYYEEEERQRGNFPDRFSGHQFPNYSSELNVNALLLGDSALYLCASSRLVQGSYNSPLHFGNGTRLTVT.

This chain connects TRBV7-9 to TRBJ1-1; weak D call: TRBD1 (5 bases). CDR3 length: 15 amino acids. V lost 3 bases, J lost 10 bases, and 21 bases lay in between. Germline CDR1 SEHNR, CDR2 FQNEAQ (reference sequence). The CDR3 DNA follows: TGTGCCAGCAGCTTGGCGGACTATTGGGACTTGGGAGCTTTCTTT. It is translated as CASSLADYWDLGAFF.

The CDR3 loop reads CASSFSGPGTSGGLPSYEQYF. The CDR3 DNA sequence: TGTGCCAGCAGTTTCTCGGGTCCCGGGACTAGCGGGGGGTTACCTTCCTACGAGCAGTACTTC. V is TRBV27 and J is TRBJ2-7; the match to TRBD2 covers 15 bases. The V gene end was trimmed by 3 bases and the J gene end by 1 base; junction bases not matched to a gene: 16. CDR1 is MNHEY, CDR2 SMNVEV, per germline (reference sequence). This CDR3 region has 21 residues.

A single count supports this clone. The J gene is TRBJ1-2, the V gene TRBV4-1, with TRBD1 as a possible D gene (5 bases). Germline V CDR1 and CDR2: MGHRA, YSYEKL. CDR3 length: 14 residues. The germline V and J ends were trimmed by 6 bases and 4 bases, with 15 bases remaining between them. The CDR3 is CASSRSSGLYGYTF. CDR3 coding DNA: TGCGCCAGCAGTAGGTCGTCGGGACTCTATGGCTACACCTTC.

J is TRBJ2-3 and V is TRBV5-6; a weak D match, TRBD1 (5 bases). The CDR3 length is 15 residues. The germline V gene encodes CDR1 SGHDT and CDR2 YYEEEE. Trimming removed 4 bases at V and 2 bases at J, with 14 bases between. In DNA form, the CDR3 reads TGTGCCAGCAGCGCACAAGGGGCTCTCACAGATACGCAGTATTTT. The encoded protein is CASSAQGALTDTQYF.

The chain combines TRBV7-2 with TRBJ1-6; D perhaps matches TRBD1 (6 bases). With 1 base removed from V and 10 bases from J, the gap between germline ends came to 14 bases. The CDR3 totals 15 residues. Germline CDR1 SGHTA, CDR2 FQGNSA. The CDR3 DNA is TGTGCCAGCAGCTTAGGGTGGGGGCAGGGATCACCCCTCCACTTT. This sequence encodes CASSLGWGQGSPLHF.

In this sample, this clone turned up a few times. CDR3 loop: CASSLPRGEGTEAFF. DNA of the CDR3: TGTGCCAGCAGCTTGCCCCGGGGGGAAGGGACTGAAGCTTTCTTT. The genes are TRBV7-9 and TRBJ1-1, with D perhaps matching TRBD1 (5 bases). V lost 3 bases, J lost 5 bases, and 16 bases lay in between. This CDR3 is 15 amino acids long. Germline CDR1 reads SEHNR; CDR2 reads FQNEAQ (reference sequence).

V usage is TRBV14 and J usage is TRBJ1-1, with D uncertain. The V and J ends lost 4 bases and 1 base respectively, with 10 bases between them. The germline V gene has CDR1 SGHDN and CDR2 FVKESK. This CDR3 region has 14 residues. CDR3 amino acids: CASSPTGQNTEAFF. Here the CDR3 DNA reads TGTGCCAGCAGCCCAACTGGGCAGAACACTGAAGCTTTCTTT.

This clone was seen only a few times. This chain connects TRBV6-1 to TRBJ2-5; the D is unclear. Trimming stripped 10 bases from V and 4 bases from J, with 16 bases between. There are 13 residues in the CDR3. Germline V gene lookup returns CDR1 MNHNS and CDR2 SASEGT. CDR3 region: CAIALSRRETQYF. The CDR3 bases are TGTGCCATCGCCCTATCTAGGAGAGAGACCCAGTACTTC.